This T cell receptor beta chain comes out of a study of T cell repertoires in cytomegalovirus infection. Across the study: Indicated by public TCR beta signatures were CMV infection and matching HLA type.

General study points: The cumulative frequency of public TCR beta families distinguished individuals who carried CMV together with the relevant HLA. The ex vivo response was dominated by HLA-C-restricted CMV-specific TCR beta clonotypes.

About this clonotype: Its antigen is unidentified.

Each CDR3 protein gets one entry after TCRdb re-called the reads with MiXCR. The table records 310,000 or so distinct CDR3 sequences, 17% of them present only once. In germline, CDR1 is MNHEY, CDR2 SVGAGI. This CDR3 spans 15 amino acids. Trimming took 0 bases from V and 5 from J, leaving 10 bases between them. The gene calls are TRBV6-5 and TRBJ2-2; a possible D gene is TRBD2 (5 bases). This TCR was sampled from a human donor in good health (CMV status not recorded). Some clones in this sample may be carry-over from other donors' samples. The sequenced material came from PBMCs. The CDR3: CASSYSGRGTGELFF. The CDR3 region has the DNA TGTGCCAGCAGTTACTCGGGTCGCGGGACCGGGGAGCTGTTTTTT.